This paragraph reports one TCR beta chain. The antigen is not known. This record belongs to a study of cytomegalovirus exposure and HLA in healthy donors. CDR1 SGHVS and CDR2 FQNEAQ come from the germline V gene. J was trimmed by 5 bases and V by 1 base; bases with no gene match: 8. The CDR3 has 16 amino acids. Study results and caveats: Per published accounts, TCR beta sequences correctly predicted the HLA-A and HLA-B alleles of most subjects. Highly shared variants forming one cluster were likely a sequencing artifact.

The PCR contained 60 Vbeta and 13 Jbeta primers. The assay was immunoSEQ multiplex PCR, and TCRdb's table has in-frame clones only and misses some. The profile shows 150,000 to 200,000 clones, approximately 86% of them singletons. The source material was PBMCs. This clonotype was obtained from a woman under 30 in good health and CMV-seronegative. The chain employs TRBV7-8 and TRBJ2-5; TRBD1 matches 9 bases. The CDR3 DNA is TGTGCCAGCAGCTTAGAGTCGGGACAGGGAAAGGAGACCCAGTACTTC. The encoded protein is CASSLESGQGKETQYF.